This T cell receptor beta chain comes out of a study of shared clonotypes between healthy human individuals. Healthy HIV-negative adults without recent acute infections or vaccinations served as donors. TCRdb's copy holds only in-frame clones and misses some; the assay was immunoSEQ multiplex PCR. The repertoire holds roughly 490,000 clones, around three quarters seen once, with less than 15% in the top ten. Germline lookup yields CDR1 SGHVS and CDR2 FQNEAQ. The CDR3 is 16 amino acids. V dropped 3 bases and J dropped 3; count of bases not matched to a gene: 7. This clonotype was obtained from a woman aged 35 to 49 in good health. Some clones in this sample may be carry-over from other donors' samples. The sample was PBMCs. The chain combines TRBV7-8 with TRBJ1-3, with 8 bases identical to TRBD1. The chain's CDR3 is CASSLNRQGNGNTIYF. The CDR3 DNA reads as TGTGCCAGCAGCTTGAATCGACAGGGGAATGGAAACACCATATATTTT.